One T cell receptor beta chain is described in this entry. Germline-derived CDR1 and CDR2 are LGHDT and YNNKEL (reference sequence). The CDR3 length is 16 residues. The junction had 3 bases not matched to a gene; V was cut back by 1 base and J by 1 base. The entry originates in a study of control samples from healthy donors and cancer patients. Repertoires were generated with immunoSEQ multiplex PCR, while TCRdb's copy carries only in-frame clones and drops some. The sample carries about 94,000 clones, approximately 90% recorded once. The clonotype comes from a woman between 18 and 30 years old in good health. The sample was blood. The chain is built from TRBV3-1 (or the pseudogene TRBV3-2) and TRBJ1-5; TRBD1 matches 8 bases. CDR3 amino acids: CASSQGTGLSNQPQHF. The CDR3, as DNA: TGTGCCAGCAGCCAAGGGACAGGGTTAAGCAATCAGCCCCAGCATTTT.